This T cell receptor beta chain was observed in a study of blood T cell repertoires in COVID-19. Across the study: There were acute and convalescent COVID-19 samples, and they came from the United States, Italy and Spain. The analysed material was cDNA or gDNA that came from T cells, B-cell-depleted T cells, or PBMCs.

The CDR3 length is 18 residues. CDR1 and CDR2 (germline): SGDLS, YYNGEE. The V gene end was trimmed by 0 bases and the J gene end by 0 bases; junction bases not matched to a gene: 9. Generated by immunoSEQ multiplex PCR, the TCRdb table keeps only in-frame clones and is missing some. The sample lists approximately 210,000 clones; over 70% were seen once. The gene calls are TRBV9 and TRBJ1-3, with TRBD1 identical over 7 bases. Sequencing used peripheral blood. This sequence originates from a man between 50 and 59 years old with active or convalescent COVID-19. The CDR3 loop reads CASSVDSTGTASGNTIYF. CDR3 bases: TGTGCCAGCAGCGTAGATTCCACGGGGACAGCCTCTGGAAACACCATATATTTT.